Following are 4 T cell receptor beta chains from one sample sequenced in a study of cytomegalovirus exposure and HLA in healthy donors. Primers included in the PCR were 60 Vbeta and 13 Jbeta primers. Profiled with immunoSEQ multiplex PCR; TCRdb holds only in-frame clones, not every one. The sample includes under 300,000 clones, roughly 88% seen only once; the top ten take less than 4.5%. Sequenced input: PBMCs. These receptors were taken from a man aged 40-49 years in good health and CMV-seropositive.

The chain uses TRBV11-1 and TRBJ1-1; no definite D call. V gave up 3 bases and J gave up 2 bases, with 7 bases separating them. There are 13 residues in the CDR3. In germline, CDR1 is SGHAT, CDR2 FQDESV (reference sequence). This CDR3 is CASSLNRNTEAFF. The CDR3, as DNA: TGTGCCAGCAGCTTGAACAGAAACACTGAAGCTTTCTTT.

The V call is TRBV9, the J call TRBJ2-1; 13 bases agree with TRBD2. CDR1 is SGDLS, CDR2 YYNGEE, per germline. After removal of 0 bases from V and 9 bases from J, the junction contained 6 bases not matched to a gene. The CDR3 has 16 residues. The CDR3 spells CASSVATSGRAGEQFF. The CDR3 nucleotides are TGTGCCAGCAGCGTAGCTACTAGCGGGAGGGCAGGTGAGCAGTTCTTC.

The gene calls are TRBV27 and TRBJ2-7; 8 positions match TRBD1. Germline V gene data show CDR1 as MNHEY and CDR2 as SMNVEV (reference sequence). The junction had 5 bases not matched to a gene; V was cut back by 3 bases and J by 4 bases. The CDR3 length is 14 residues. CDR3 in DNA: TGTGCCAGCAGTTTGTCAGGGGGCGAGTACGAGCAGTACTTC. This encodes CASSLSGGEYEQYF.

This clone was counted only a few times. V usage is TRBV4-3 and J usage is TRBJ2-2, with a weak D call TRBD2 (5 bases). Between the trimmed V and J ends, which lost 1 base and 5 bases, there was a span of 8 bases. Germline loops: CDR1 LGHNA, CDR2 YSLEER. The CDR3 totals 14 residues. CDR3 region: CASSQVEGTGELFF. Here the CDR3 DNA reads TGCGCCAGCAGCCAAGTCGAGGGAACCGGGGAGCTGTTTTTT.